A single T cell receptor (beta chain) is shown here with its context. This sample stems from a study of shared clonotypes between healthy human individuals. Running of the assay took place at deep level. The table came from immunoSEQ multiplex PCR; TCRdb's copy has only in-frame clones and leaves some out. The sample shows around 200,000 clones, 66% of them seen only once. The TCR comes from a man between 25 and 39 years old in good health. The sequenced sample was memory CD4+ T cells sorted from blood. Specified subset: CD45RA-negative fraction.

CDR3 region: CASSKLGGDSYEQYF. The CDR3 bases are TGTGCCAGCAGTAAATTAGGGGGGGATTCCTACGAGCAGTACTTC. V and J are TRBV11-1 and TRBJ2-7, with TRBD2 as a possible D gene (7 bases). Trimming cost V 6 bases and J 1 base, with 16 bases left between them. Germline V lookup: CDR1 SGHAT, CDR2 FQDESV (reference sequence). The CDR3 is made up of 15 amino acids.